The clone carrying this TCR beta chain was observed many times. Its antigen remains unidentified. Germline loops: CDR1 KGHDR, CDR2 SFDVKD. This CDR3 is 11 amino acids long. V lost 9 bases, J lost 5 bases, and 7 bases lay in between. Everyone who donated was a healthy Caucasian. These data belong to a study of identical twins. Using its own MiXCR run on the 5' RACE reads, TCRdb lists one record per CDR3 protein. Of approximately 620,000 distinct CDR3 sequences in the sample, under 9% were seen once. Findings and limits, study-wide: Analyses of zero insertions could be partly confounded by invariant MAIT and iNKT cells.

This sample was shared with a second study, whose subject was yellow fever vaccine responses in identical twins.

The specimen was PBMCs. The clonotype comes from a young woman in good health. This sequence joins TRBV24-1 and TRBJ2-1; D perhaps matches TRBD2 (6 bases). The CDR3 coding sequence is TGTGCCACCTGGGGGGACAATGAGCAGTTCTTC. It is translated as CATWGDNEQFF.